Listed below are T cell receptor beta chains from one sample, sequenced in a study of blood T cell repertoires in COVID-19. The protocol was immunoSEQ multiplex PCR, while the TCRdb copy is restricted to in-frame clones and leaves out a portion. Among some 180,000 clones, approximately 80% were seen once, and the ten largest hold around 5.2%. The sample taken for sequencing was PBMCs or T cells enriched from blood (not recorded which). These receptors were obtained from a woman aged 55-75 years with acute COVID-19. The CDR3 runs from the conserved cysteine through the conserved F or W. A D gene is named only where the DNA matches it firmly. Size is omitted from some rows. Given values are once, few, many or a class for expanded clones.

NA TRBJ2-7 TRBD2 TRBV10-3 CAISEPSRPTGGSYEQYF TGTGCCATCAGTGAGCCTTCGCGGCCGACCGGGGGGTCCTACGAGCAGTACTTC
NA TRBJ2-7 NA TRBV19 CASSTGGDIHEQYF TGTGCCAGTAGTACGGGTGGGGACATCCACGAGCAGTACTTC
NA TRBJ1-2 TRBD1 TRBV9 CASSFRTGGGYTF TGTGCCAGCAGCTTCCGGACAGGGGGAGGCTACACCTTC
few TRBJ2-3 TRBD2 TRBV4-3 CASSQDGPSGRIGRDTQYF TGCGCCAGCAGCCAAGACGGGCCTAGCGGGAGGATCGGGAGAGATACGCAGTATTTT
NA TRBJ2-7 NA TRBV5-5 CASSSDSHSYEQYF TGTGCCAGCAGCTCGGACAGCCATTCCTACGAGCAGTACTTC
NA TRBJ1-1 NA TRBV11-2 CASSSRTRNTEAFF TGTGCCAGCAGCTCCAGGACACGGAACACTGAAGCTTTCTTT
NA TRBJ2-3 TRBD2 TRBV27 CASSLITSGGTDTQYF TGTGCCAGCAGTTTAATAACTAGCGGGGGCACAGATACGCAGTATTTT
NA TRBJ1-5 TRBD1 TRBV28 CASSHSTGGAQPQHF TGTGCCAGCAGCCATAGTACAGGGGGCGCCCAGCCCCAGCATTTT
NA TRBJ2-7 NA TRBV5-8 CASRDISSVYEQYF TGTGCCAGCAGGGACATTAGTTCGGTTTACGAGCAGTACTTC
NA TRBJ1-5 TRBD1 TRBV6-5 CASSYSGTGDQPQHF TGTGCCAGCAGTTACTCGGGTACAGGGGATCAGCCCCAGCATTTT
once TRBJ1-4 NA TRBV12-2 CASPLEVGDLGEKLFF TGTGCAAGCCCCTTAGAGGTTGGGGACTTGGGGGAAAAACTGTTTTTT
NA TRBJ1-1 NA TRBV7-2 CASSPRTELNTEAFF TGTGCCAGCAGCCCAAGGACAGAACTGAACACTGAAGCTTTCTTT
NA TRBJ1-6 NA TRBV25-1 CASSPYSNSPLHF TGTGCCAGCAGTCCCTATTCGAATTCACCCCTCCACTTT
NA TRBJ1-5 TRBD1 TRBV19 CASSIIQGGNQPQHF TGTGCCAGTAGTATAATTCAGGGGGGAAATCAGCCCCAGCATTTT
NA TRBJ2-3 NA TRBV5-4 CASALGRTDTQYF TGTGCCAGCGCCCTCGGTCGGACAGATACGCAGTATTTT
NA TRBJ1-1 TRBD1 TRBV7-9 CASSPKDRVGTEAFF TGTGCCAGCAGCCCTAAGGACAGGGTGGGCACTGAAGCTTTCTTT
NA TRBJ2-1 NA TRBV5-1 CASSLETSGSYNEQFF TGCGCCAGCAGCTTGGAGACTTCTGGGTCCTACAATGAGCAGTTCTTC
NA TRBJ1-1 NA TRBV5-5 CASSLGGQITEAFF TGTGCCAGCAGCTTGGGCGGACAGATCACTGAAGCTTTCTTT
NA TRBJ1-1 NA TRBV6-2/TRBV6-3 CASSYSWVSEGAFF TGTGCCAGCAGTTACTCTTGGGTTTCGGAGGGAGCTTTCTTT
once TRBJ2-5 NA TRBV19 CASSPLGTETQYF TGTGCCAGTAGCCCCCTTGGCACCGAGACCCAGTACTTC
few TRBJ1-3 NA TRBV15 CATSRDLASGNTIYF TGTGCCACCAGCAGAGATCTGGCATCCGGAAACACCATATATTTT
NA TRBJ2-1 TRBD1 TRBV4-3 CASSRGQGAYNEQFF TGCGCCAGCAGCCGCGGACAGGGGGCCTACAATGAGCAGTTCTTC
NA TRBJ2-7 TRBD2 TRBV5-1 CASSLVGSGIYEQYF TGCGCCAGCAGCTTGGTCGGTAGCGGGATTTACGAGCAGTACTTC
NA TRBJ1-1 NA TRBV28 CASSFSEGRAAFF TGTGCCAGCAGTTTTAGTGAGGGCCGGGCAGCTTTCTTT
NA TRBJ2-5 NA TRBV7-9 CASSYRQGRVEETQYF TGTGCCAGCAGTTATCGACAGGGGAGGGTCGAAGAGACCCAGTACTTC
NA TRBJ2-1 TRBD2 TRBV27 CASSRLAASYNEQFF TGTGCCAGCAGTCGACTAGCGGCCTCCTACAATGAGCAGTTCTTC
NA TRBJ2-3 NA TRBV19 CASSEGDTQYF TGTGCCAGTAGTGAGGGAGATACGCAGTATTTT
NA TRBJ2-1 NA TRBV3-1/TRBV3-2 CASSQDDRSAQFF TGTGCCAGCAGCCAGGACGACAGGAGCGCGCAGTTCTTC
NA TRBJ2-3 NA TRBV4-3 CASSQLAGPGDTQYF TGCGCCAGCAGCCAACTGGCAGGCCCTGGGGATACGCAGTATTTT
NA TRBJ2-5 NA TRBV28 CAVQGSQETQYF TGTGCCGTGCAGGGTTCCCAAGAGACTCAGTACTTC
few TRBJ1-5 TRBD1 TRBV4-1 CASSLQGPGDQPQHF TGCGCCAGCAGCCTACAGGGGCCCGGAGACCAGCCCCAGCATTTT
NA TRBJ2-4 TRBD1 TRBV18 CASSLTGEAKNIQYF TGTGCCAGCTCCCTTACAGGGGAAGCCAAAAACATTCAGTACTTC
NA TRBJ2-3 TRBD2 TRBV7-2 CASSPGGGIGTDTQYF TGTGCCAGCAGCCCTGGGGGGGGTATAGGCACAGATACGCAGTATTTT
NA TRBJ1-2 NA TRBV6-5 CASGGGSSYTF TGTGCCAGCGGGGGGGGAAGTAGCTACACCTTC
NA TRBJ2-1 NA TRBV18 CASSPPSGPDANEQFF TGTGCCAGCTCACCACCGAGCGGGCCGGACGCCAATGAGCAGTTCTTC
NA TRBJ1-6 TRBD1 TRBV10-1 CASSGGTGNSPLHF TGCGCCAGCAGCGGAGGGACAGGGAATTCACCCCTCCACTTT
once TRBJ1-1 TRBD1 TRBV4-1 CASSRGQGAFSEAFF TGCGCCAGCAGCCGGGGACAGGGGGCATTTTCTGAAGCTTTCTTT
NA TRBJ1-5 TRBD1 TRBV27 CASSLAPGQGVDQPQHF TGTGCCAGCAGTTTAGCCCCGGGCCAGGGGGTTGATCAGCCCCAGCATTTT
NA TRBJ1-1 TRBD1 TRBV6-2/TRBV6-3 CASSYRTGSNTEAFF TGTGCCAGCAGTTACAGGACAGGCTCGAACACTGAAGCTTTCTTT
NA TRBJ1-6 NA TRBV10-1 CASSEGGDSPLHF TGCGCCAGCAGTGAGGGCGGCGATTCACCCCTCCACTTT
NA TRBJ1-2 NA TRBV2 CASMWQDYGYTF TGTGCCAGCATGTGGCAGGACTATGGCTACACCTTC
NA TRBJ1-6 TRBD1 TRBV4-3 CASSQDPGTDNSPLHF TGCGCCAGCAGCCAAGATCCGGGGACAGATAATTCACCCCTCCACTTT
NA TRBJ1-1 NA TRBV3-1/TRBV3-2 CASSYGSEAFF TGTGCCAGCAGTTACGGGAGTGAAGCTTTCTTT
NA TRBJ1-1 NA TRBV6-5 CASSLLKGDTEAFF TGTGCCAGCAGTCTCCTAAAGGGGGACACTGAAGCTTTCTTT
NA TRBJ2-1 TRBD2 TRBV4-2 CASSQEGTSGRVYEQFF TGTGCCAGCAGCCAAGAGGGGACTAGCGGGAGGGTCTATGAGCAGTTCTTC
NA TRBJ2-3 TRBD1 TRBV29-1 CSVWTGITDTQYF TGCAGCGTTTGGACAGGGATCACAGATACGCAGTATTTT
NA TRBJ2-7 NA TRBV21-1 CASSTTGTACSYEQYF TGTGCCAGCAGCACTACCGGGACAGCCTGTTCTTACGAGCAGTACTTC
NA TRBJ1-2 TRBD1 TRBV28 CASSLGTGQGYTF TGTGCCAGCAGTTTGGGGACAGGGCAAGGCTACACCTTC
NA TRBJ1-5 TRBD1 TRBV6-2/TRBV6-3 CASSPTGGNQPQHF TGTGCCAGCAGCCCGACAGGGGGCAATCAGCCCCAGCATTTT
NA TRBJ2-5 TRBD2 TRBV19 CASSIGLAGLLQETQYF TGTGCCAGTAGTATAGGGCTAGCGGGCCTCCTACAAGAGACCCAGTACTTC
few TRBJ2-7 NA TRBV19 CASSIDAAVRNEQYF TGTGCCAGTAGTATAGATGCAGCGGTCCGGAACGAGCAGTACTTC
NA TRBJ1-6 NA TRBV28 CASNPTSRSPLHF TGTGCCAGCAATCCGACGTCGAGGTCACCCCTCCACTTT
NA TRBJ1-1 NA TRBV11-2 CASSPQAINTEAFF TGTGCCAGCAGCCCCCAGGCCATAAACACTGAAGCTTTCTTT
NA TRBJ2-5 NA TRBV12-3/TRBV12-4 CASRLLAEETQYF TGTGCCAGCAGACTACTAGCAGAAGAGACCCAGTACTTC
NA TRBJ1-1 NA TRBV7-8 CASSLFSREAFF TGTGCCAGCAGCTTATTTTCCCGTGAAGCTTTCTTT
NA TRBJ2-3 TRBD1 TRBV19 CATRDRIFTDTQYF TGTGCCACCCGGGACAGGATTTTCACAGATACGCAGTATTTT
NA TRBJ1-1 NA TRBV4-3 CASSQGPQGNTEAFF TGCGCCAGCAGCCAAGGACCCCAGGGGAACACTGAAGCTTTCTTT
NA TRBJ2-5 NA TRBV19 CASRQTSSETQYF TGTGCCAGTAGACAGACTAGTAGCGAGACCCAGTACTTC
NA TRBJ2-1 NA TRBV10-3 CAISESYSPYNEQFF TGTGCCATCAGTGAGTCGTACAGTCCCTACAATGAGCAGTTCTTC